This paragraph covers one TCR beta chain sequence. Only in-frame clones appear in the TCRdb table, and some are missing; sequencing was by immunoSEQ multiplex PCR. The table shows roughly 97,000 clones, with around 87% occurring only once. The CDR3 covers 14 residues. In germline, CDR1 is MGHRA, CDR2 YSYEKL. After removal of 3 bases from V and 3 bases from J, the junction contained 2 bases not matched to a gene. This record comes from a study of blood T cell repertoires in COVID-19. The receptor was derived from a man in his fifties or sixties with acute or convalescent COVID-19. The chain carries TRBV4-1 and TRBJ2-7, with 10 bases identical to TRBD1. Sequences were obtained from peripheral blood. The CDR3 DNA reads TGCGCCAGCAGCCAGGGACAGGGGAACTACGAGCAGTACTTC. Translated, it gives CASSQGQGNYEQYF.